This T cell receptor beta chain was sequenced for a study of T cell responses to AZD1222 COVID-19 vaccine. Repertoires were generated with immunoSEQ multiplex PCR, while TCRdb's copy carries only in-frame clones and drops some. The sample includes about 54,000 clones, approximately 86% of them seen just once. Between the trimmed V and J ends, which lost 3 bases and 1 base, there was a span of 3 bases. The CDR3 runs 12 residues. Whole-study findings and limits: Seropositivity was recorded at baseline in only a handful of AZD1222 recipients. Repertoires were obtained solely post-peak T cell response. Receipt of two AZD1222 doses was followed by a rise in Spike-specific TCR breadth and depth. Researchers report vaccine-associated CD4 TCRs spanning spike, with dominance at 160-218 and 743-854.

In regard to this clone: The antigen remains unidentified.

The sample in question was peripheral blood, obtained 28 days after the second AZD1222 dose. The TCR originated in an adult who received the AZD1222 COVID-19 vaccine. The chain couples TRBV12-3 or TRBV12-4 to TRBJ1-1; D gene unclear. The CDR3 is CASSLRNTEAFF. CDR3 sequence (DNA): TGTGCCAGCAGTTTGCGGAACACTGAAGCTTTCTTT.